Described below is a single T cell receptor beta chain sequence and its context. Its antigen remains unidentified. TCRdb keeps only in-frame clones here, not all; method: immunoSEQ multiplex PCR. The sample carries tens of thousands of clones, just over 90% recorded once. The sample is drawn from a study of early stage breast cancer tumors. The study's findings and limits: Commonly generated sequences made up most enriched TCRB sequences shared between patients.

Sequenced: blood. This TCR derives from a person aged 70 to 85 with breast cancer.

CDR3 DNA: TGTGCCAGCTCACCACAGGAGGGTGACACTGAAGCTTTCTTT. Its translation: CASSPQEGDTEAFF. The chain joins TRBV18 to TRBJ1-1; D not resolved. Germline CDR1 and CDR2: KGHSH and LQKENI. V lost 1 base and J 3 bases, leaving 9 bases between the germline ends. This CDR3 has 14 residues. The full variable domain, completed using reference TRBV18 and TRBJ1-1, is NAGVMQNPRHLVRRRGQEARLRCSPMKGHSHVYWYRQLPEEGLKFMVYLQKENIIDESGMPKERFSAEFPKEGPSILRIQQVVRGDSAAYFCASSPQEGDTEAFFGQGTRLTVV.